This T cell receptor beta chain is drawn from a study of T-cell reconstitution after alpha-beta-depleted transplantation in children. CDR1 and CDR2 from the germline V gene are SEHNR and FQNEAQ (reference sequence). The CDR3 is 16 residues long. J lost 4 bases, V lost 0 bases, and 6 bases had no gene match. This clonotype has only a few counts. Unique molecular identifiers were incorporated when the TCRbeta library was constructed. Each CDR3 protein is one row after TCRdb ran MiXCR on the PCR reads. Altogether approximately 420,000 distinct CDR3 sequences are present, approximately 11% being singletons, with the ten largest covering roughly 5.1%.

Here the sequenced sample was PBMCs from the stem cell graft donor, taken from the stem cell graft. The chain joins TRBV7-9 to TRBJ1-2; TRBD1 aligns across 9 bases. The clonotype comes from a human donor who donated a stem cell graft to a child with acute myeloid leukemia. CDR3 DNA sequence: TGTGCCAGCAGCTTAGCTGGACAGGGGATGGGCTATGGCTACACCTTC. Encoded protein: CASSLAGQGMGYGYTF.